This T cell receptor beta chain was identified during a study of cytomegalovirus exposure and HLA in healthy donors. A multiplex PCR was run with 60 Vbeta primers and 13 Jbeta primers. TCRdb keeps only in-frame clones here, not all; method: immunoSEQ multiplex PCR. The table lists some 100,000 clones, over 70% of them singletons, with roughly 1.2% in the top ten. This TCR came from a girl aged 2-10 years in good health and CMV-seropositive. The sequenced material came from PBMCs.

The CDR3 nucleotides read TGTGCCAGCAGCTTAGCTGGCAGTGGCTACACCTTC. It translates to CASSLAGSGYTF. The chain combines TRBV7-2 with TRBJ1-2; D remains unclear. Germline CDR1 and CDR2: SGHTA and FQGNSA. The CDR3 totals 12 residues. Trimming removed 0 bases from V and 7 bases from J, with 6 bases in between.